The entry below gives a single T cell receptor beta chain sequence along with its context. This specimen belongs to a study of CD8 T cells in Susac syndrome. Reverse transcription of 0.5 to 1 ug RNA was performed with random hexamers. An immunoSEQ multiplex PCR generated amplified TCR beta CDR3 products spanning 54 Vbeta and 13 Jbeta. From the immunoSEQ multiplex PCR reads, TCRdb called clonotypes with MiXCR, one entry per CDR3 protein. The sample lists roughly 150,000 distinct CDR3 sequences, roughly 96% occurring once. V dropped 6 bases and J dropped 0 bases, with 9 bases sitting between them. Per germline, CDR1 SEHNR and CDR2 FQNEAQ (reference sequence). There are 14 residues in the CDR3.

The sequenced material came from CD8+ T cells from PBMCs. This chain connects TRBV7-9 to TRBJ2-1; no clear D. The clonotype comes from a human donor with multiple sclerosis. CDR3 sequence reads: CASRPSTSYNEQFF. CDR3 DNA sequence: TGTGCCAGCAGGCCCTCAACCTCCTACAATGAGCAGTTCTTC.